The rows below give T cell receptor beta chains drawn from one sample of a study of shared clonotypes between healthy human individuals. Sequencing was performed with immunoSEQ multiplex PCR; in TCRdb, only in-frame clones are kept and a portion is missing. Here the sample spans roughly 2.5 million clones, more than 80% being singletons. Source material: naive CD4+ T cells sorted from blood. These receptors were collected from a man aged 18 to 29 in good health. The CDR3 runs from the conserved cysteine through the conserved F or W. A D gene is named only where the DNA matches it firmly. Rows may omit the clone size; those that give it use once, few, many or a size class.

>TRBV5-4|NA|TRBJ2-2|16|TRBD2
CASSGKREGQLGELFF
TGTGCCAGCAGCGGAAAGCGGGAGGGCCAATTGGGGGAGCTGTTTTTT
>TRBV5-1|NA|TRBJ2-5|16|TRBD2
CASSFGRGGASETQYF
TGCGCCAGCAGCTTTGGACGCGGGGGGGCCTCGGAGACCCAGTACTTC
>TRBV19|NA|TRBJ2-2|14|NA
CASTLPGAGGELFF
TGTGCCAGTACCCTCCCCGGGGCGGGCGGGGAGCTGTTTTTT
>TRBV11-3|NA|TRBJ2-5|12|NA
CASSLDGETQYF
TGTGCCAGCAGCTTAGATGGAGAGACCCAGTACTTC
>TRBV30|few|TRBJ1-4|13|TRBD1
CAGSTGLREKLFF
TGTGCCGGTTCGACAGGGCTAAGGGAAAAACTGTTTTTT
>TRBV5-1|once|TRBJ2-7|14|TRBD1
CASSTGQGNYEQYF
TGCGCCAGCAGCACCGGACAGGGAAACTACGAGCAGTACTTC
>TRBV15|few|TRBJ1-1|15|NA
CATSRVSGVNTEAFF
TGTGCCACCAGCAGAGTATCGGGGGTGAACACTGAAGCTTTCTTT
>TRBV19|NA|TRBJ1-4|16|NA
CASRQTAAATNEKLFF
TGTGCCAGCAGACAGACAGCCGCCGCAACTAATGAAAAACTGTTTTTT
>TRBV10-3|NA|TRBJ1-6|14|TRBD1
CAISERQGYSPLHF
TGTGCCATCAGTGAGCGACAGGGATATTCACCCCTCCACTTT
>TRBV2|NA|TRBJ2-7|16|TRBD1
CASSFPTTGGPKEQYF
TGTGCCAGCAGTTTCCCGACGACAGGGGGCCCTAAGGAGCAGTACTTC
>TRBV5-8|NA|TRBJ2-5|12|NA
CASSPISAECYF
TGTGCCAGCAGCCCCATTTCGGCCGAATGCTACTTC
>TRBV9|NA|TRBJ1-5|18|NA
CASIPGGGLFGSNQPQHF
TGTGCCAGCATCCCCGGAGGGGGACTGTTCGGTAGCAATCAGCCCCAGCATTTT
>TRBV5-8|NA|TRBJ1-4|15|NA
CASSLRLRESEKLFF
TGTGCCAGCAGCTTGCGGCTAAGAGAGTCGGAAAAACTGTTTTTT
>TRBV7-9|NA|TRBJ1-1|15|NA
CASTPWAGARTEAFF
TGTGCCAGCACCCCCTGGGCAGGGGCGCGAACTGAAGCTTTCTTT
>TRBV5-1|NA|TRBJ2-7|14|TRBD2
CASSPGGGAYEQYF
TGCGCCAGCAGCCCCGGTGGGGGGGCCTACGAGCAGTACTTC
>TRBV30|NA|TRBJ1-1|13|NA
CAWNRQTNTEAFF
TGTGCCTGGAATAGACAGACAAACACTGAAGCTTTCTTT
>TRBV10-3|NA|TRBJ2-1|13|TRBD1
CASQGADLNEQFF
TGTGCCAGCCAGGGGGCCGACCTCAATGAGCAGTTCTTC
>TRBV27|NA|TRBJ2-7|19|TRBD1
CASSKYPSSRDSRTYEQYF
TGTGCCAGCAGTAAATACCCATCATCCCGGGACAGCCGAACCTACGAGCAGTACTTC
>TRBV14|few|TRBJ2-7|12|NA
CASSQGAYEQYF
TGTGCCAGCAGCCAAGGGGCCTACGAGCAGTACTTC
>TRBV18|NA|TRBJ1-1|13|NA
CASQPGLNTEAFF
TGTGCCAGCCAGCCCGGGCTAAACACTGAAGCTTTCTTT
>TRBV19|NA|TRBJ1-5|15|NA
CASNPTPGSNQPQHF
TGTGCCAGTAACCCAACCCCCGGGAGCAATCAGCCCCAGCATTTT
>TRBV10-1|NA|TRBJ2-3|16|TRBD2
CASSRLQGLAKDTQYF
TGCGCCAGCTCCCGATTACAGGGACTAGCAAAAGATACGCAGTATTTT
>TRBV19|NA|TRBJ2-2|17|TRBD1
CASNSIGQGARDGELFF
TGTGCCAGTAATTCCATCGGACAGGGGGCTCGGGACGGGGAGCTGTTTTTT
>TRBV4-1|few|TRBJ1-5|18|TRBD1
CASSFETGAKRSNQPQHF
TGCGCCAGCAGCTTCGAGACAGGGGCGAAGAGGAGCAATCAGCCCCAGCATTTT
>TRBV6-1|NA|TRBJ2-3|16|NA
CASSEAGTPVTDTQYF
TGTGCCAGCAGTGAAGCGGGGACACCGGTCACAGATACGCAGTATTTT
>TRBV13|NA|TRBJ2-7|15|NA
CASSQSIALSYEQYF
TGTGCCAGCAGCCAAAGTATAGCTCTCTCCTACGAGCAGTACTTC
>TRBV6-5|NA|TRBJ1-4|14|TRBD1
CASRRQGANEKLFF
TGTGCCAGCAGACGACAGGGGGCTAATGAAAAACTGTTTTTT
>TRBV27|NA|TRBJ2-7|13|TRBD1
CASQRTGPYEQYF
TGTGCCAGCCAGCGGACAGGACCCTACGAGCAGTACTTC
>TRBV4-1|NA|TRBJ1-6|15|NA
CASSQDYPQGSPLHF
TGCGCCAGCAGCCAAGATTACCCCCAGGGATCACCCCTCCACTTT
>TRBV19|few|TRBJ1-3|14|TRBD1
CASTEQGTVNTIYF
TGTGCCAGTACCGAACAGGGGACGGTCAACACCATATATTTT
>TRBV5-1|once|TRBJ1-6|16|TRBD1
CASRDYKQGAKSPLHF
TGCGCCAGCCGGGACTATAAACAGGGGGCGAAGTCACCCCTCCACTTT
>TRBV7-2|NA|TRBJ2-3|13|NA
CASSLALGDTQYF
TGTGCCAGCAGCTTAGCGTTGGGGGATACGCAGTATTTT
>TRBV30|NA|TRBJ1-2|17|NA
CAWSSPGHTSKTDGYTF
TGTGCCTGGAGCAGTCCGGGACATACTTCGAAGACGGATGGCTACACCTTC
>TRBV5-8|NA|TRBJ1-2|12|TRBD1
CASSPDRGSYTF
TGTGCCAGCAGCCCAGACAGGGGAAGCTACACCTTC
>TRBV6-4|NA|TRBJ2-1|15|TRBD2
CASSRNSGGNNEQFF
TGTGCCAGCAGTAGGAATAGCGGGGGGAACAATGAGCAGTTCTTC
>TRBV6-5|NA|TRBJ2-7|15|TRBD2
CASSYGTSGGYEQYF
TGTGCCAGCAGTTACGGGACTAGCGGGGGATACGAGCAGTACTTC
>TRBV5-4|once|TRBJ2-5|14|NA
CASSWAGPGETQYF
TGTGCCAGCAGCTGGGCGGGTCCCGGAGAGACCCAGTACTTC
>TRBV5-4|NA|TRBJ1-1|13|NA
CASSLTENTEAFF
TGTGCCAGCAGCCTTACCGAGAACACTGAAGCTTTCTTT
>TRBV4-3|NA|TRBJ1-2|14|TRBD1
CASSQAGTGGGYTF
TGCGCCAGCAGCCAAGCCGGGACAGGGGGCGGCTACACCTTC